This T cell receptor (beta chain) appears in the sequencing data of a study of cytomegalovirus exposure and HLA in healthy donors. Trimming took 4 bases from V and 0 from J, leaving 13 bases between them. Germline V CDR1 and CDR2: LGHNA, YSLEER. This CDR3 has 16 residues. In the PCR, 60 Vbeta and 13 Jbeta primers were used. Clones were sequenced by immunoSEQ multiplex PCR, and TCRdb holds only the in-frame ones, with some missing. This table has around 150,000 clones, around 75% appearing once. J is TRBJ1-3 and V is TRBV4-3, with unresolved D. The sample comprised PBMCs. The TCR comes from a man aged 55 to 69 in good health and CMV-seronegative. The CDR3 DNA follows: TGCGCCAGCAGCCCCCGTACCGAGAGCTCTGGAAACACCATATATTTT. Its translation: CASSPRTESSGNTIYF.